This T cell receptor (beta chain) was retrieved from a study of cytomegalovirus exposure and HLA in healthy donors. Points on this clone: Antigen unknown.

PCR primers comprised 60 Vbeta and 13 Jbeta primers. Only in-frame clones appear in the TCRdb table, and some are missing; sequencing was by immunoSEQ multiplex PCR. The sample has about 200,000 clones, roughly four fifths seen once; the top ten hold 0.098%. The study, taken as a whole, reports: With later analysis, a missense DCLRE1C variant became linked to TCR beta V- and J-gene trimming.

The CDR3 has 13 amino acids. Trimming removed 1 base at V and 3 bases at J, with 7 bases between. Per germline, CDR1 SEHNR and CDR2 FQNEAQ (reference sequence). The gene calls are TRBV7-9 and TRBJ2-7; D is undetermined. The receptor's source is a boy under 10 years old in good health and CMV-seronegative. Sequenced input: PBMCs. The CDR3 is CASSLGEVYEQYF. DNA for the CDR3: TGTGCCAGCAGCTTAGGAGAAGTCTACGAGCAGTACTTC.